A selection of T cell receptor beta chains follows, all from one sample in a study of CD8 T cells in Susac syndrome. TCRdb fed the immunoSEQ multiplex PCR reads into MiXCR, producing one record per CDR3 protein. The sample shows 330,000 or so distinct CDR3 sequences, around 91% of them seen only once. The sequenced material came from CD8+ T cells from PBMCs. The receptors derive from a human donor with multiple sclerosis. Both conserved end residues are trimmed from each CDR3. Each record gives: V gene, J gene, CDR3 protein.

TRBV14	TRBJ2-7	ASSPRTEYEQY
TRBV30	TRBJ2-1	AWSVAGREYNEQF
TRBV19	TRBJ2-2	ASSIYGGIFAGELF
TRBV19	TRBJ2-7	ASSGGSVFSYEQY
TRBV19	TRBJ2-1	ASSMRQDSYNEQF
TRBV29-1	TRBJ1-2	SGAEEGAPVYGYT
TRBV19	TRBJ2-7	ASSIFQGSSYEQY
TRBV20-1	TRBJ2-7	SADLSGRSSYEQY
TRBV9	TRBJ1-4	ASSVRTGDSEKLF
TRBV4-3	TRBJ1-1	ASSPEKTGGDEAF
TRBV6-2/TRBV6-3	TRBJ2-1	ASSYSLGTSGRARKSYNEQF
TRBV20-1	TRBJ2-3	SARYPSLAGPDTQY
TRBV4-2	TRBJ2-1	ASSQDSGGLSNEQF
TRBV5-6	TRBJ2-1	ASSADGNNEQF